This TCR beta chain was captured by sequencing in a study of siplizumab effects on memory and regulatory T cells. Overall study findings and caveats: It was not possible to assign a naive or memory phenotype to roughly 80-96% of proliferating CD4+ or CD8+ clones. With siplizumab, cumulative frequency of CD4+ memory-derived alloreactive sequences dropped significantly.

Of note for this clone: The antigen remains undetermined.

Generated by immunoSEQ multiplex PCR, the TCRdb table keeps only in-frame clones and is missing some. The profile shows roughly 80,000 clones, 87% of them singletons. The receptor comes from a human donor in good health. The sample comprised Tregs sorted from blood.

Written as DNA, the CDR3 is TGTGCCAGCAGCTCCGGGACAGTTGGCTACACCTTC. This encodes CASSSGTVGYTF. The chain couples TRBV7-2 to TRBJ1-2, with TRBD1 matching 7 bases. Germline CDR1 reads SGHTA; CDR2 reads FQGNSA. Germline trimming cut 4 bases from V and 7 bases from J; bases unmatched to any gene: 3. The CDR3 loop spans 12 amino acids.